This T cell receptor (beta chain) was sequenced during a study of T-cell memory formation after mild COVID-19 (TCRdb year 2021). Broadly, across the study: TCR sequence clusters from the two donors were found to be largely donor specific. The cohort was made up of two young adult volunteers, one female and one male, who were previously healthy. Longitudinal TCRalpha and TCRbeta repertoire sequencing tracked T-cell clones expanding and contracting after mild COVID-19 in two donors. What the authors observed across the whole study: Only a couple of mild cases were covered in the study, and larger cohorts including severe cases with pre-infection samples were considered necessary. SARS-CoV-2 specificity of the second-wave clones peaking on day 37 was not confirmed. Contracting CD4+ clones turned up mainly in the CM and EM memory subsets, whereas EMRA was where CD8+ clones were enriched. From day 15 to 85, contracting clones showed balanced CD4/CD8 phenotypes, whereas a second wave of clones that expanded from day 15 to 37 leaned towards CD4+. The detection of some responding clones in pre-infection memory suggests that pre-existing cross-reactive memory T cells joined the SARS-CoV-2 response.

Ficoll-Paque density gradient centrifugation was used to isolate PBMCs. The germline V gene encodes CDR1 SGHVS and CDR2 FNYEAQ. Reading from cysteine to phenylalanine, the CDR3 counts 13 amino acids. Left in the record is the CDR3 DNA by itself, 39 bases read in frame from the first base. Unmatched junction bases come to 7, with V trimmed by 8 bases and J by 5 bases. TCRdb names Illumina NovaSeq 6000 as the instrument used. TCRalpha and TCRbeta cDNA libraries were constructed by 5'RACE with constant-segment primers, with sample barcodes and unique molecular identifiers being introduced. RNA was extracted from every sample with Trizol reagent. Libraries were amplified in two PCR steps, with a second sample barcode and Illumina TruSeq adapters added in the second step. Sequencing of libraries was performed on an Illumina NovaSeq with 2 x 150 bp paired-end reads. On the study's bioinformatics: Demultiplexing of reads and collapsing into UMI-guided consensus sequences were performed with migec v1.2.7. Using mixcr v2.1.11, UMI consensuses were aligned to TRA and TRB V and J templates and then assembled into clonotypes. A clonotype was counted as expanded or contracted only when both edgeR and NoisET called the clonotype significant, with the noise models trained on biological replicates. For edgeR calls, the cutoffs were a false discovery rate-adjusted p below 0.01 and a log2 fold-change threshold of 1. As an exploratory analysis of dynamics, PCA with hierarchical clustering was applied to max-normalized trajectories of the 1000 most abundant clonotypes. The CD4 or CD8 phenotype of responding clones was assigned using the separately sequenced CD4+ and CD8+ repertoires. TCRdb reworked the public reads: Q25 trimming with fastp, MiXCR clone assembly, productive beta chains retained. Entries are consolidated by CDR3 protein sequence, retaining the most common genes and DNA. Here the V and J calls rest on TCRdb's processing, not on the authors' analysis. The sample includes 550,000 to 600,000 distinct CDR3 sequences, with roughly a fifth observed a single time. The ten largest clones capture 7.5% to 9.5% of the sample.

In this sample, this clonotype turned up a few times. The antigen it recognizes is unknown. No quality values exist for individual bases; no much larger clone is one base distant. Sequencing input: PBMCs or a T cell subset sorted from them (not recorded which). The receptor was isolated from an adult woman who had mild COVID-19 (a few samples of this study predate the infection). The sample titles of this study are shuffled in the database, so cell type and time point are left out; the donor was told from shared clones. The chain is encoded by TRBV7-6 joined to TRBJ2-3; 7 central nucleotides agree with TRBD2. Read as DNA, the sequence is TGTGCCAGCGGGGCGGGAGAAGTAGATACGCAGTATTTT. Translated, it gives CASGAGEVDTQYF.